The entry below describes one T cell receptor (beta chain). The ends lost 3 bases at V and 9 bases at J; junction bases unmatched: 7. Germline CDR1 is MNHEY and CDR2 is SVGAGI. This CDR3 comprises 14 residues. The record originates from a study of blood T cell repertoires in COVID-19. As for the study in general: Researchers got acute and convalescent COVID-19 samples from the United States, Italy and Spain. The analysed material was cDNA or gDNA that came from T cells, B-cell-depleted T cells, or PBMCs.

In the study's own analysis: Reference gene primer amplification gave estimated nucleated cell counts. Measured with immunoSEQ multiplex PCR; TCRdb has only the in-frame clones, and not every one. The V and J calls and clone size are taken from that table; D and trimming were inferred from the DNA. Among tens of thousands of clones listed, about nine tenths were seen once. This sequence joins TRBV6-5 and TRBJ2-1; 8 nucleotides match TRBD2. The sequence was obtained from a man aged 50 to 59 with active or convalescent COVID-19. The sample comprised peripheral blood. DNA for the CDR3: TGTGCCAGCAGTTATGCGGGGGGCCGGGGTGAGCAGTTCTTC. Protein product: CASSYAGGRGEQFF.